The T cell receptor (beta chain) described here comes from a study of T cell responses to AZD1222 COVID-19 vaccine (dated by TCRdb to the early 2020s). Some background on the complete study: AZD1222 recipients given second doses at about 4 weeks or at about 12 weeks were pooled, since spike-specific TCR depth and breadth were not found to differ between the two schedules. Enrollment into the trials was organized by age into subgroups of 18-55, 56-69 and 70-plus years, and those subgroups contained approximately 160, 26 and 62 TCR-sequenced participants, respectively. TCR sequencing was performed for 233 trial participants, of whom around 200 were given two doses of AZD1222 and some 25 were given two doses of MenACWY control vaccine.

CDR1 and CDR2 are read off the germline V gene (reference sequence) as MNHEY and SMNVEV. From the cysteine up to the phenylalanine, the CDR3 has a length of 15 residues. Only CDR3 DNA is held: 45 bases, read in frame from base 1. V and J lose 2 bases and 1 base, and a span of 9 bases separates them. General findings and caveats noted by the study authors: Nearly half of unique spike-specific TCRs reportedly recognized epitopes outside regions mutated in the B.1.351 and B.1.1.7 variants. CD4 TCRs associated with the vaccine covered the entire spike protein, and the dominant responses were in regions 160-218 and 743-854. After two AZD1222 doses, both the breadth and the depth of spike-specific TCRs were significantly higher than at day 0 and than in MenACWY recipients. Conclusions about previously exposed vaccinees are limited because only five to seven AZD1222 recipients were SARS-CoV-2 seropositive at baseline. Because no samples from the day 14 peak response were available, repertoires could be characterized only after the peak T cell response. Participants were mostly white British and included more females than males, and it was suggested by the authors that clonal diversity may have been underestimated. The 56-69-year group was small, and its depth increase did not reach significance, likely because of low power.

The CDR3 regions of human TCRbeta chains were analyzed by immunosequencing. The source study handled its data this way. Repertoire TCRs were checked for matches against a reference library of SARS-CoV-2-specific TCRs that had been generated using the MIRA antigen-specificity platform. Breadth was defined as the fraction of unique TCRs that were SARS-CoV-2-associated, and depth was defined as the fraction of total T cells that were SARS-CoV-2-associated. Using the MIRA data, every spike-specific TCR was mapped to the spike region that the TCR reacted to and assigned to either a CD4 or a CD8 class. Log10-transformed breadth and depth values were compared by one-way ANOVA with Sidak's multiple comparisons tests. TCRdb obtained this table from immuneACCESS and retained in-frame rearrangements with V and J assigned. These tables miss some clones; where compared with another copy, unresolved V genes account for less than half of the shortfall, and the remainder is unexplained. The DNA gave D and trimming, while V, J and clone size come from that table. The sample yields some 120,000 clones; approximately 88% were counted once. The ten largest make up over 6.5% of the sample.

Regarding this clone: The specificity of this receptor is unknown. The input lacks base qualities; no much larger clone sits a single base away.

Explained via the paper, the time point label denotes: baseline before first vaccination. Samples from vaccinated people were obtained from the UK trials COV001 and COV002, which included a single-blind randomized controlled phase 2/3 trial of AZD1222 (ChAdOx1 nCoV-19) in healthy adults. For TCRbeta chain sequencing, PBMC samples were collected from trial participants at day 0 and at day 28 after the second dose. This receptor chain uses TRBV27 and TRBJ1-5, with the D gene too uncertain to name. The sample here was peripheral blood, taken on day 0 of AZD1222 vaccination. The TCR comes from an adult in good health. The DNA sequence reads TGTGCCAGCAGTTTAAAACGGTCAAGCAATCAGCCCCAGCATTTT. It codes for CASSLKRSSNQPQHF.